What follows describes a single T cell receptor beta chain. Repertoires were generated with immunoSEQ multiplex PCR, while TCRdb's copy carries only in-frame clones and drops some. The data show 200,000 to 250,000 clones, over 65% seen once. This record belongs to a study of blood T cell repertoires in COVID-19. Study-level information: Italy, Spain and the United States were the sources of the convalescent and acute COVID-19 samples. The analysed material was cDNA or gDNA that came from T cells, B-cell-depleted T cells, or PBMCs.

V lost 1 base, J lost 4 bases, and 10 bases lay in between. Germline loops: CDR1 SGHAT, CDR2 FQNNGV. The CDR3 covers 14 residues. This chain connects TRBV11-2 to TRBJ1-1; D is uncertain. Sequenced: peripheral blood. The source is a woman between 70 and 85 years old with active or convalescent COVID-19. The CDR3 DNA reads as TGTGCCAGCAGCTTAGTTGCGGGTAGCACTGAAGCTTTCTTT. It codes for CASSLVAGSTEAFF.